This TCR beta chain was observed in a study of T cell responses to AZD1222 COVID-19 vaccine. This clone has a single count. Sequenced by immunoSEQ multiplex PCR; TCRdb stores in-frame clones only, minus some. Of 90,000 to 130,000 clones detected, about 85% appear once; the ten largest clones hold approximately 3.5%. Sequencing used peripheral blood, obtained on day 0 of AZD1222 vaccination. This TCR was recovered from an adult in good health.

The CDR3 here is CASSEYGEDRGQFF. The CDR3 DNA sequence: TGTGCCAGCAGTGAATATGGGGAAGACAGGGGGCAGTTCTTC. V is TRBV25-1 and J is TRBJ2-1; 8 nucleotides agree with TRBD1. This CDR3 is 14 amino acids long. CDR1 is MGHDK and CDR2 is SYGVNS in the germline V gene. V was pared by 0 bases and J by 12 bases, with 7 bases of the junction left unmatched.